A single TCR beta chain is shown here with its context. How the authors handled the data: Nucleated cell number was recorded as an estimate derived from reference gene primer amplification. Sequencing was performed with immunoSEQ multiplex PCR; in TCRdb, only in-frame clones are kept and a portion is missing. V, J and clone size derive from that table, while D and trimming were established from the DNA sequence. The sample has about 84,000 clones; about 86% are singletons. These data are taken from a study of blood T cell repertoires in COVID-19. Study overall: Some COVID-19 samples were acute and others convalescent; all came from the United States, Italy and Spain. T cells, B-cell-depleted T cells, or PBMCs supplied cDNA or gDNA.

Germline V gene sequence: CDR1 GTSNPN, CDR2 SVGIG (reference sequence). The CDR3 is 12 residues long. V shed 5 bases, J shed 4 bases, and the junction held 4 bases outside the gene matches. The material sequenced was peripheral blood. The origin of this receptor is an elderly man with active or convalescent COVID-19. The V gene is TRBV30, the J gene TRBJ1-2; TRBD1 matches at 7 bases. The CDR3: CAWERDSYGYTF. In nucleotides, the CDR3 is TGTGCCTGGGAACGGGACAGCTATGGCTACACCTTC.